Presented here are 5 T cell receptor beta chains from one specimen sequenced in a study of blood T cell repertoires in COVID-19. The table came from immunoSEQ multiplex PCR; TCRdb's copy has only in-frame clones and leaves some out. The sample consists of about 350,000 clones, approximately 87% of them appearing once. Sample: PBMCs or T cells enriched from blood (not recorded which). The receptors derive from a woman under 40 who had recovered from COVID-19.

The chain couples TRBV18 to TRBJ1-3; D gene unclear. Germline values: CDR1 KGHSH, CDR2 LQKENI. Trimming pared 10 bases from V and 4 bases from J, leaving 17 bases between. The CDR3 contains 14 residues. This CDR3 reads CANAGSRGGNTIYF. The CDR3 DNA reads as TGTGCCAACGCCGGGTCCCGCGGGGGAAACACCATATATTTT.

The rearrangement uses TRBV5-1 and TRBJ2-3; D uncertain. CDR3 length equals 14 residues. Per germline, CDR1 SGHRS and CDR2 YFSETQ. With 1 base removed from V and 2 bases from J, the gap between germline ends came to 8 bases. The CDR3 DNA is TGCGCCAGCAGCTTGAATACAAACACAGATACGCAGTATTTT. It is translated as CASSLNTNTDTQYF.

This chain uses TRBV12-3 or TRBV12-4 with TRBJ2-7; tentatively, D is TRBD2 (6 bases). This CDR3 comprises 12 residues. Trimming stripped 6 bases from V and 6 bases from J, with 12 bases between. For the CDR3, the DNA is TGTGCCAGCAGCGCCGGGGGTACCGAGCAGTACTTC. Protein product: CASSAGGTEQYF.

This clone came up once. This chain connects TRBV7-9 to TRBJ2-7; D is unclear. V was clipped by 4 bases and J by 3 bases, with 7 bases between them. Germline lookup yields CDR1 SEHNR and CDR2 FQNEAQ (reference sequence). The CDR3 extends over 12 amino acids. The CDR3: CASSSLSYEQYF. CDR3 DNA: TGTGCCAGCAGCTCCCTCAGCTACGAGCAGTACTTC. Variable domain in full (rest from reference TRBV7-9 and TRBJ2-7): DTGVSQNPRHKITKRGQNVTFRCDPISEHNRLYWYRQTLGQGPEFLTYFQNEAQLEKSRLLSDRFSAERPKGSFSTLEIQRTEQGDSAMYLCASSSLSYEQYFGPGTRLTVT.

This sequence joins TRBV18 and TRBJ1-2, with 10 nucleotides matching TRBD1. CDR1 and CDR2 from the germline V gene are KGHSH and LQKENI. The junction had 6 bases not matched to a gene; V was cut back by 4 bases and J by 7 bases. The CDR3 runs to 14 residues. The DNA of the CDR3 is TGTGCCAGCTCACAAGGGACAGGGGATTTTGGCTACACCTTC. Translation gives CASSQGTGDFGYTF.